This T cell receptor beta chain was found in a study of Ad26.COV2.S vaccination and SARS-CoV-2 variants. Findings and limits, study-wide: Placebo recipients showed lower spike-specific TCR breadth than vaccinees. Recipients of either vaccine or placebo displayed similar breadth of non-spike TCRs.

Treatment in this sample: roughly 19 received Ad26.COV2.S at low or high dose, single or two shots; a few received placebo; per-sample allocation not given. Sampling was done on day 63 after the first vaccine or placebo injection. Vaccine was an Ad26 vector expressing Wuhan-strain SARS-CoV-2 spike. A few counts support this clone. What it binds is unknown. TCRdb keeps only in-frame clones here, not all; method: immunoSEQ multiplex PCR. The sample lists more than 400,000 clones, approximately 90% occurring once. Germline V gene sequence: CDR1 SEHNR, CDR2 FQNEAQ (reference sequence). V lost 4 bases and J lost 7, with 11 bases in between. The CDR3 is 12 amino acids.

The sequencing used peripheral blood, collected in a trial of Ad26.COV2.S vaccine versus placebo. The receptor's source is a person aged 18 to 59 who received the Ad26.COV2.S COVID-19 vaccine or a placebo. The rearrangement links TRBV7-9 to TRBJ2-7, with D perhaps matching TRBD1 or TRBD2 (5 bases each). The CDR3 sequence is CASSYFWGEQYF. The DNA of the CDR3 is TGTGCCAGCAGCTACTTCTGGGGGGAGCAGTACTTC.